Detailed here is one T cell receptor beta chain. Antigen unknown. The sample belongs to a study of T cells after yellow fever vaccination. Points from the study as a whole: The secondary response was weaker but peaked faster, day 5 versus 15.

V was pared by 4 bases and J by 0 bases, with 13 bases of the junction left unmatched. Germline-derived CDR1 and CDR2 are LGHNA and YNFKEQ. The CDR3 loop spans 18 amino acids. MiXCR, run by TCRdb on the 5' RACE reads, gives a single entry per CDR3 protein. This sample has more than 250,000 distinct CDR3 sequences, with around 6.8% found just once. This material consisted of PBMCs, taken roughly 47 days after the first yellow fever vaccination. The sequence derives from a man younger than 30 who received the YFV17D yellow fever vaccine. The chain links TRBV4-2 to TRBJ1-1, with 8 bases fitting TRBD1. The CDR3 region is CASSPGTGGLLLNTEAFF. In nucleotides, the CDR3 is TGTGCCAGCAGCCCTGGGACAGGAGGATTGTTATTGAACACTGAAGCTTTCTTT.